This T cell receptor (beta chain) emerged from a study of cytomegalovirus exposure and HLA in healthy donors (dated by TCRdb to about 2017). With respect to the entire study: An earlier analysis of 587 of the donors reported roughly 300 Gb of sequence data and some 120 million unique TCR beta sequences from 150 million to 200 million T cells. The genetic ancestry cluster associated with self-reported Caucasian donors included 65% to 90% of the roughly 410 genotyped donors. To decide whether each TCR beta V gene segment behaved as functional or pseudogenic, an earlier analysis of some 600 of the donors relied on high-throughput TCR beta sequencing. Donor age, sex, ethnicity and CMV serostatus were compiled alongside the repertoire data. Class I and class II HLA loci were covered by the typing at four-digit resolution. Because of strong linkage in the cohort, roughly five DR-DQ haplotypes were treated as single units for association and clustering. Among some 400 genotyped donors of the cohort, an average of approximately 240,000 unique TCR beta nucleotide sequences was sequenced per donor, of which about 19% were non-productive. Approximately 300 gigabases of sequencing data and around 88 million unique TCR sequences made up an early release that covered several hundred HLA-typed donors. Typing coverage differed by locus: A, B, C, DRB1 and DQB1 were typed in about 629-630 donors, DQA1 in 522, DPA1 in 606, and DPB1 in approximately 450. All discovery cohort repertoires had been generated on a single sequencing platform. To predict cytomegalovirus infection status, the study brought together high-throughput TCR immunosequencing, statistical association of individual TCRs with disease status, and machine learning. The aim of the study was to test whether cataloging public T cell receptors could identify signatures of past pathogen exposure. A later genetic analysis used genome-wide SNP genotypes for about 60% of the roughly 700 donors, treating that subset as a discovery cohort. In a later analysis, previously published TCR beta repertoires from fewer than 750 donors were re-analyzed and high-resolution HLA genotyping was added so that TCR occurrence patterns could be studied. The study profiled the T cell repertoires of fewer than 850 subjects by immunosequencing and related them to cytomegalovirus serostatus. In the later analysis, no new phenotypic data were used to find candidate immune exposures; instead, reliance was placed on TCR beta sequences and their occurrence across donors. Along with the roughly 700-subject first cohort, a separate validation cohort of around 110 different subjects was used. Paper-wide results and their limitations: According to a later genetic analysis, donors in an Asian-associated ancestry cluster had fewer N-insertions in productive TCRs than the approximately 630-donor mean. Linkage disequilibrium might explain the correlated functional status among segregating V segments, but an unknown experimental factor could not be ruled out. A further reported finding was that TCR beta sequences accurately predicted the HLA-A and HLA-B alleles for most subjects in the first cohort. The study listed 164 TCR beta chains as associated with cytomegalovirus. In a later analysis, the rate of TCR association differed among HLA loci, with DRB1 alleles having the most associated TCRs and HLA-C alleles having the fewest. Because counts were too low, about 17 rarely observed V segments, including chromosome 9 orphons, were excluded from the earlier analysis of around 590 of the donors. According to the authors, the approach could potentially be generalized to other disease states and immunological phenotypes. Only TCR beta chains were sequenced in this cohort, and the absence of alpha or paired-chain data limited detectable features. For the cohort, immune exposure information was limited to CMV serostatus. A later analysis found that HLA-associated TCR beta chains were more clonally expanded and had lower generation probabilities than equally common non-associated chains. Across donors, most TCR sequences were observed very rarely, whereas some public TCRs were present in many individuals. An earlier analysis of approximately 500 of the donors showed that most TCR beta V segments appeared in productive rearrangements either about 87% or about 30% of the time, which broadly matched IMGT annotations. In vitro tests confirmed that a few of the cytomegalovirus-associated TCR beta chains recognize cytomegalovirus antigens. The sequencing pipeline was judged likely to have produced a cluster of highly shared sequence variants as a technical artifact. Roughly uniform sequencing depth across donors was assumed in presence/absence analyses, although this assumption may not hold. Assigning TCR associations to individual alleles was difficult when HLA alleles, especially DR and DQ, strongly co-occurred. According to a later analysis, parvovirus B19, influenza, CMV and Epstein-Barr virus appeared linked to several top co-occurrence clusters. Some IMGT-functional V segments, including TRBV6-2 and TRBV6-3, could not be told apart with the 87-base-pair reads, so those segments were excluded. A later genetic analysis associated a missense DCLRE1C variant with V-gene and J-gene trimming of TCR beta chains, and an independent cohort replicated the association. A later analysis found that most CMV-associated TCR beta chains appeared HLA-restricted, with HLA associations seemingly driven largely by CMV exposure. In a later analysis, 16,951 TCR beta sequences were associated with specific HLA alleles at a false discovery rate of 0.05. Because HLA typing was unavailable for some donors at each locus, only the typed subset was used in association tests. The classifier was reported to diagnose cytomegalovirus status with high specificity and sensitivity in both the original cohort and the validation cohort.

From the cysteine through the phenylalanine, the CDR3 covers 15 amino acids. Only the CDR3 part of the read is kept: 45 bases, read in frame from the first base. The germline V gene encodes CDR1 SNHLY and CDR2 FYNNEI. The cohort comprised fewer than 750 healthy bone marrow donors. Cohort members were all nominally healthy when sampled, although unrecorded immune exposures were likely present. The donor tested CMV seronegative and was one of the 352 seronegative cohort members. Each donor provided a peripheral blood sample, and peripheral blood mononuclear cells were used for TCR beta sequencing. The Qiagen DNeasy Blood Extraction Kit was used to extract genomic DNA from the blood cell samples. Library construction relied on the immunoSEQ multiplex PCR assay. For the multiplex PCR, a mixture combining 60 forward primers for TCR Vbeta segments and 13 reverse primers for TCR Jbeta segments was used. The CDR3 region of rearranged TCR beta genes was amplified from genomic DNA with a multiplex PCR assay. Amplified TCR beta libraries were sequenced as 87-base-pair reads on the Illumina HiSeq System. As for the authors' bioinformatics: A later analysis counted 75 million to 100 million unique TCR beta chains across the 690 or so repertoires, and 9 million to 14 million of these chains were shared by at least two donors. To remove PCR and sequencing errors, raw reads were error-corrected and collapsed into unique sequences using a nearest-neighbor algorithm that merged closely related sequences. V, D and J gene segments were assigned by aligning CDR3 sequences to IMGT reference sequences. For a sequence to be retained, at least a six-nucleotide match to both a V gene segment and a J gene segment was required. Rearrangements were classified as productive when the CDR3 lacked stop codons and remained in frame with V and J, and all other rearrangements were classified as non-productive. Following IMGT convention, CDR3 was defined as the stretch from the second conserved V-encoded cysteine up to the conserved J-encoded phenylalanine. The earlier analysis of more than 450 of the donors excluded sequences that lacked an unambiguous match to a single V gene segment. In an earlier analysis of some 590 of the donors, a V segment was called functional when productive rearrangements were above 56.7%, and segregating when the standard deviation between donors exceeded 5%. To diagnose cytomegalovirus status from the catalog of TCR beta chain sequences, a statistical classification framework was built. A later analysis assigned V and J genes by comparing TCR nucleotide sequences with IMGT/GENE-DB human TR gene sequences. Using the TCRdist pipeline, a later analysis assigned CDR3 sequences along with most-parsimonious VDJ recombination scenarios. In a later analysis, each TCR beta chain was defined by its CDR3 amino acid sequence together with its V-gene family, and reads lacking a unique V-gene family were excluded. As a way to deal with suspected cross-contamination and a sequencing artifact, a later analysis dropped 500 to 700 nucleotide sequences that were highly shared and had low generation probability. In a later analysis, a clonal expansion index for each public chain was calculated from normalized within-repertoire ranks of inferred template counts. In a later analysis, generation probabilities were computed using a VDJ recombination model fitted to out-of-frame rearrangements, and the results were checked against IGoR. In a later analysis, hypergeometric tests were used to score TCR-TCR, TCR-HLA and TCR-CMV co-occurrence, with a repertoire-size bias correction applied to TCR pairs. A later analysis estimated false discovery rates by permuting HLA or CMV assignments 20 times. In a later analysis, co-occurring TCRs were grouped using DBSCAN, and TCRdist sequence similarity was added for clustering within HLA-allele-positive subsets. For co-occurrence clustering, repertoires with fewer than 30,000 or more than 120,000 public chains were excluded, along with five repertoires with anomalous nucleotide sharing. TCRdb took this table from immuneACCESS and kept in-frame rearrangements with V and J called. Such tables lack part of the clones; where checked against another copy, unresolved V genes explain under half of the gap, and the rest is unexplained. V and J calls and clone size are given by that table; D and trimming were obtained from the DNA. Within this sample are fewer than 350,000 clones, with 70% to 90% of them counted one time only. Together, the top ten hold roughly 2.3% of the sample.

About this clone itself: It has no known antigen specificity. Per-nucleotide qualities are absent, and no much larger clonotype sits a single base away.

The sequenced sample consisted of PBMCs. The V gene is TRBV2 and the J gene is TRBJ2-5; the D region possibly corresponds to TRBD2 (6 bases align). The J call may be faulty, since TRBJ2-7 better matches the DNA end. This receptor was obtained from a woman between 18 and 29 years old in good health and CMV-seronegative. In nucleotides, the sequence is TGTGCCAGCAGTGTAGGTAGCGGTGGCACCTACGAGCAGTACTTC. Translated, it reads CASSVGSGGTYEQYF.